The sequence of this T cell receptor (beta chain) was determined in a study of response to subunit inactivated influenza vaccine. The study's findings and limits: Authors suggested each seasonal flu vaccination may recruit only limited numbers of new T cells.

TCRdb reprocessed the RT-PCR reads with MiXCR, giving one entry per CDR3 protein. Of 700,000 to 800,000 distinct CDR3 sequences in the sample, 15% to 20% were seen once. On this clonotype itself: Its antigen is still unknown.

The CDR3 totals 14 residues. Germline CDR1 reads SGHTA; CDR2 reads FQGTGA. V lost 4 bases to trimming and J lost 5 bases; unmatched junction nucleotides: 8. The chain has TRBV7-3 and TRBJ2-7; 7 nucleotides agree with TRBD1. The sequence was collected from a middle-aged man who received an inactivated influenza vaccine. Sequenced here: PBMCs from blood, sampled more than 4 days after vaccination. The CDR3 loop is CASSSRDSGDEQYF. Written as DNA, the CDR3 is TGTGCCAGCAGCTCCCGGGACAGTGGCGACGAGCAGTACTTC. Using reference TRBV7-3 and TRBJ2-7 for the parts outside the CDR3, the full variable domain is GAGVSQTPSNKVTEKGKYVELRCDPISGHTALYWYRQSLGQGPEFLIYFQGTGAADDSGLPNDRFFAVRPEGSVSTLKIQRTERGDSAVYLCASSSRDSGDEQYFGPGTRLTVT.